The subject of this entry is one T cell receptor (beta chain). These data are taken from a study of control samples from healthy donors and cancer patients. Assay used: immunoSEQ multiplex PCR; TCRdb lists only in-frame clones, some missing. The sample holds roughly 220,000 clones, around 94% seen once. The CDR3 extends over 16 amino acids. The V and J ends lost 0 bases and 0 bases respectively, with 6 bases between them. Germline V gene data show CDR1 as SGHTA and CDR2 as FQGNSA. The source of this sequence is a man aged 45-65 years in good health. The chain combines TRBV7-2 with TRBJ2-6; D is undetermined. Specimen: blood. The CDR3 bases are TGTGCCAGCAGCTTAGCTCCTACCTCTGGGGCCAACGTCCTGACTTTC. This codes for CASSLAPTSGANVLTF.